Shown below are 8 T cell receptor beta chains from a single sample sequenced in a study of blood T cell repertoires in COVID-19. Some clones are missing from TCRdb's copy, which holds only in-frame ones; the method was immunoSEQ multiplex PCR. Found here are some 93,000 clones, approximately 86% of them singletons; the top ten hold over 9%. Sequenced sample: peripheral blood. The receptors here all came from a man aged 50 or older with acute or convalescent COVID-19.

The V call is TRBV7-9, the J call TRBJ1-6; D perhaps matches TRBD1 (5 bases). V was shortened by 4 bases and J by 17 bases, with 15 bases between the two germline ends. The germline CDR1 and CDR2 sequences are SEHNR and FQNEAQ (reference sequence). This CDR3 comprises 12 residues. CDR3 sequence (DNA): TGTGCCAGCAGCTCGGGCAGGGCCCCGATCCACTTT. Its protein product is CASSSGRAPIHF. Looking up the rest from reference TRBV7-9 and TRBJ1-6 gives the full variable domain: DTGVSQNPRHKITKRGQNVTFRCDPISEHNRLYWYRQTLGQGPEFLTYFQNEAQLEKSRLLSDRFSAERPKGSFSTLEIQRTEQGDSAMYLCASSSGRAPIHFGNGTRLTVT.

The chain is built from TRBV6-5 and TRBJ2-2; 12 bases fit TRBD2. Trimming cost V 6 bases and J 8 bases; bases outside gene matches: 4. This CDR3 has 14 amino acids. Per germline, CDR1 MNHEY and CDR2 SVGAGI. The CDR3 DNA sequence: TGTGCCAGCAGCCTGACTAGCGGGAGAGGGGAGCTGTTTTTT. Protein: CASSLTSGRGELFF.

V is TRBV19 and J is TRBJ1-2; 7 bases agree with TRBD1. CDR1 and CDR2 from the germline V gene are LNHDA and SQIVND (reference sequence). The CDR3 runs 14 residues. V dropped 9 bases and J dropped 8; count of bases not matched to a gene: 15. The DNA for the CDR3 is TGTGCCAGCCTGCCCAGGGACAGTCTATACGGCTACACCTTC. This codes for CASLPRDSLYGYTF.

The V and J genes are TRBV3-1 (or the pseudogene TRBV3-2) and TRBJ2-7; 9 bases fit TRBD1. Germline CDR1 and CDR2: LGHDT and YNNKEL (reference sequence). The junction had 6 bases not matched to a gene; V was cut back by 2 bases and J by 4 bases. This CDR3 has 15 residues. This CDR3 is CASSQRPDRGYEQYF. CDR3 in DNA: TGTGCCAGCAGCCAACGCCCGGACAGGGGATACGAGCAGTACTTC.

The CDR3 nucleotides read TGTGCCAGCAGTGTGACAGGGGGGGACACTGAAGCTTTCTTT. Its protein product is CASSVTGGDTEAFF. The chain recombines TRBV2 with TRBJ1-1; TRBD1 matches at 9 bases. With V trimmed by 4 bases and J by 3 bases, 3 bases remained unmatched. CDR1 is SNHLY, CDR2 FYNNEI, per germline. This CDR3 contains 14 residues.

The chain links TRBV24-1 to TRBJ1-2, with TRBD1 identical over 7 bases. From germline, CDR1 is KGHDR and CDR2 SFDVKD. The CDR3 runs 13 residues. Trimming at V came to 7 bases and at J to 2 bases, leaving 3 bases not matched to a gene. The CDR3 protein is CATRDRRNYGYTF. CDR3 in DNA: TGTGCCACCAGGGACAGGAGAAACTATGGCTACACCTTC.

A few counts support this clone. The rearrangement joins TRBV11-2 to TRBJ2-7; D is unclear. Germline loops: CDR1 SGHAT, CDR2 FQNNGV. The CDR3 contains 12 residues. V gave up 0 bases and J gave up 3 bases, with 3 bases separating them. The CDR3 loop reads CASSLDLYEQYF. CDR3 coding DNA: TGTGCCAGCAGCTTAGATCTCTACGAGCAGTACTTC.

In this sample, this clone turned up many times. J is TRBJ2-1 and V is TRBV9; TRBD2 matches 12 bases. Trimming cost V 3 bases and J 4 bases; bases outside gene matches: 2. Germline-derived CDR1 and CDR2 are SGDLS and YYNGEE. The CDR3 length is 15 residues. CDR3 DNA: TGTGCCAGCAGCGCCACTAGCGGGAGGTACAATGAGCAGTTCTTC. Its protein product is CASSATSGRYNEQFF. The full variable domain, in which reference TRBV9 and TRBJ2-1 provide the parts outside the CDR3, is DSGVTQTPKHLITATGQRVTLRCSPRSGDLSVYWYQQSLDQGLQFLIQYYNGEERAKGNILERFSAQQFPDLHSELNLSSLELGDSALYFCASSATSGRYNEQFFGPGTRLTVL.